Below are 16 T cell receptor beta chains sequenced from a single sample in a study of PD-L1 blockade in urothelial cancer. Profiling relied on immunoSEQ multiplex PCR, and the TCRdb table lists in-frame clones only, not all of them. The table shows 40,000 to 55,000 clones, with around 84% occurring only once. Sample time point: pretreatment peripheral blood. Sample: PBMCs, taken around atezolizumab (anti-PD-L1) treatment. The source of these receptors is a man in his 60s with urothelial cancer.

V is TRBV25-1 and J is TRBJ2-7; 10 bases agree with TRBD2. Losses at the gene ends were 7 bases for V and 12 bases for J; bases not matched to a gene: 21. Germline CDR1 and CDR2: MGHDK and SYGVNS. CDR3 length: 16 amino acids. In nucleotides, the CDR3 is TGTGCCAGCACCAGCAATTCCATTCTAGCGGGAGCGGCGCCGTACTTC. Translation gives CASTSNSILAGAAPYF.

The chain links TRBV19 to TRBJ1-2; unclear D gene. The germline V gene encodes CDR1 LNHDA and CDR2 SQIVND (reference sequence). The CDR3 spans 13 residues. Trimming cost V 5 bases and J 4 bases, with 11 bases left between them. CDR3 loop: CASSYDGGYGYTF. The CDR3 nucleotides read TGTGCCAGTAGTTACGACGGCGGCTATGGCTACACCTTC. The variable domain in full, completed from reference TRBV19 and TRBJ1-2, reads DGGITQSPKYLFRKEGQNVTLSCEQNLNHDAMYWYRQDPGQGLRLIYYSQIVNDFQKGDIAEGYSVSREKKESFPLTVTSAQKNPTAFYLCASSYDGGYGYTFGSGTRLTVV.

V and J are TRBV19 and TRBJ2-3; 11 nucleotides match TRBD2. The ends lost 5 bases at V and 4 bases at J; junction bases unmatched: 8. This CDR3 is built from 16 residues. Per germline, CDR1 LNHDA and CDR2 SQIVND (reference sequence). The CDR3 sequence is CASSFRLAGTADTQYF. The CDR3 DNA follows: TGTGCCAGTAGTTTCCGACTAGCGGGAACGGCAGATACGCAGTATTTT.

CDR3 sequence: CASSLASPSGYTF. In nucleotides, the CDR3 is TGTGCCAGCAGCTTGGCCTCCCCTTCGGGCTACACCTTC. The chain employs TRBV5-6 and TRBJ1-2; D not certain. V was clipped by 0 bases and J by 8 bases, with 11 bases between them. CDR3 length: 13 amino acids. The germline V gene has CDR1 SGHDT and CDR2 YYEEEE.

The rearrangement joins TRBV2 to TRBJ1-4, with 7 bases aligning to TRBD1. The CDR3 spans 16 residues. Germline values: CDR1 SNHLY, CDR2 FYNNEI. Losses at the gene ends were 4 bases for V and 7 bases for J; bases not matched to a gene: 12. The CDR3 coding sequence is TGTGCCAGCAGTGCGGGTCCCGCAGGGGGATTTGAAAAACTGTTTTTT. Encoded protein: CASSAGPAGGFEKLFF. Drawing the rest from reference TRBV2 and TRBJ1-4, the complete variable domain is EPEVTQTPSHQVTQMGQEVILRCVPISNHLYFYWYRQILGQKVEFLVSFYNNEISEKSEIFDDQFSVERPDGSNFTLKIRSTKLEDSAMYFCASSAGPAGGFEKLFFGSGTQLSVL.

The chain uses TRBV25-1 and TRBJ2-1; D remains ambiguous. Looked up from germline, CDR1 is MGHDK and CDR2 is SYGVNS. The CDR3 totals 14 residues. Between the trimmed V and J ends, which lost 3 bases and 2 bases, there was a span of 8 bases. This chain's CDR3 is CASSDTAAYNEQFF. The CDR3 nucleotides read TGTGCCAGCAGTGACACCGCGGCCTACAATGAGCAGTTCTTC. Supplemented by reference TRBV25-1 and TRBJ2-1, the full variable domain reads EADIYQTPRYLVIGTGKKITLECSQTMGHDKMYWYQQDPGMELHLIHYSYGVNSTEKGDLSSESTVSRIRTEHFPLTLESARPSHTSQYLCASSDTAAYNEQFFGPGTRLTVL.

This clone was counted a few times. Other DNA variants within this sample encode the same CDR3. The J gene is TRBJ1-2, the V gene TRBV9, with D perhaps TRBD1 (6 bases). The CDR3 extends over 14 amino acids. Germline V gene lookup returns CDR1 SGDLS and CDR2 YYNGEE. With 4 bases removed from V and 5 bases from J, the gap between germline ends came to 15 bases. The CDR3 loop is CASSPRDTSYGYTF. CDR3 nucleotides: TGTGCCAGCAGCCCCCGGGACACCTCTTATGGCTACACCTTC.

This chain joins TRBV30 and TRBJ1-2, with D possibly being TRBD1 (5 bases). V was clipped by 4 bases and J by 7 bases, with 13 bases between them. Per the germline V gene, CDR1 is GTSNPN and CDR2 is SVGIG (reference sequence). The CDR3 loop spans 12 amino acids. The CDR3 protein is CAWIRTGGGYTF. The CDR3 nucleotides are TGTGCCTGGATCAGGACCGGGGGTGGCTACACCTTC.

CDR3: CASSLALGPTYEQYF. Here the CDR3 DNA reads TGTGCCAGCAGCTTAGCCCTGGGGCCTACCTACGAGCAGTACTTC. This sequence joins TRBV7-9 and TRBJ2-7; TRBD1 might be the D (5 bases). Germline V gene sequence: CDR1 SEHNR, CDR2 FQNEAQ (reference sequence). The CDR3 has 15 residues. The ends were cut back, 0 bases at V and 2 bases at J, with 11 bases in the middle.

V and J are TRBV30 and TRBJ1-4; D is possibly TRBD1 (5 bases). Germline CDR1 GTSNPN, CDR2 SVGIG (reference sequence). Trimming left V 0 bases short and J 11 bases short, with 10 bases between. The length of the CDR3 is 12 residues. The CDR3 sequence: CAWSVQGGKLFF. As DNA, the CDR3 is TGTGCCTGGAGTGTCCAGGGTGGGAAACTGTTTTTT.

The chain joins TRBV5-4 to TRBJ2-7; 12 positions agree with TRBD2. The J segment lost 5 bases and the V segment lost 1 base, leaving 4 bases of the junction unmatched. This CDR3 has 15 amino acids. Germline CDR1 is SGHNT and CDR2 is YYREEE (reference sequence). The CDR3 nucleotides are TGTGCCAGCAGCTTGCGGACTAGCGGGATCCACGAGCAGTACTTC. This codes for CASSLRTSGIHEQYF.

This chain links TRBV27 with TRBJ2-7; no clear D gene. The V end lost 7 bases, the J end lost 1 base, and 5 bases lay between the germline ends. CDR1 is MNHEY and CDR2 is SMNVEV in the germline V gene (reference sequence). This CDR3 is 11 amino acids long. The chain's CDR3 is CASMSSYEQYF. CDR3 DNA sequence: TGTGCCAGCATGAGTTCCTACGAGCAGTACTTC.

The chain recombines TRBV19 with TRBJ2-5, with 10 nucleotides matching TRBD1. Germline lookup yields CDR1 LNHDA and CDR2 SQIVND (reference sequence). The ends lost 5 bases at V and 10 bases at J; junction bases unmatched: 7. This CDR3 is built from 13 residues. CDR3 loop: CASSRQGARDQYF. Here the CDR3 DNA reads TGTGCCAGTAGTCGACAGGGGGCGCGGGACCAGTACTTC.

The gene calls are TRBV4-1 and TRBJ2-2; 8 positions match TRBD2. The V gene's germline CDR1 is MGHRA and CDR2 YSYEKL. V gave up 1 base and J gave up 2 bases; unmatched junction bases: 6. This CDR3 region has 17 residues. In nucleotides, the CDR3 is TGCGCCAGCAGCCAAGGGAAACTAGCGGATAACACCGGGGAGCTGTTTTTT. Its translation is CASSQGKLADNTGELFF.

V is TRBV30 and J is TRBJ1-1, with a possible D match to TRBD1 (5 bases). The V gene lost 5 bases and the J gene lost 4 bases, with 14 bases spanning the gap. This CDR3 has 13 amino acids. Germline lookup yields CDR1 GTSNPN and CDR2 SVGIG (reference sequence). CDR3 sequence: CAWEGGGITEAFF. The CDR3 DNA reads TGTGCCTGGGAGGGCGGGGGGATCACTGAAGCTTTCTTT.

V usage is TRBV19 and J usage is TRBJ2-2, with 12 bases aligning to TRBD2. Germline values: CDR1 LNHDA, CDR2 SQIVND (reference sequence). Losses at the gene ends were 4 bases for V and 4 bases for J; bases not matched to a gene: 7. The CDR3 sequence is 17 residues long. DNA for the CDR3: TGTGCCAGTAGTACTGGACTAGCGGGGAGGGGCACCGGGGAGCTGTTTTTT. Protein: CASSTGLAGRGTGELFF.